This TCR beta chain came from a study of blood T cell repertoires in COVID-19. The overall study: Sites in the United States, Italy and Spain provided acute and convalescent COVID-19 samples. T cells, B-cell-depleted T cells, or PBMCs supplied cDNA or gDNA.

Two consecutive negative NP/OP PCR tests, clearance, or resolved symptoms defined Cohort 3 recovery. Here immunoSEQ multiplex PCR was the method, and the copy in TCRdb shows in-frame clones only, minus some. The table includes over 250,000 clones, 87% detected once. The germline V gene encodes CDR1 LNHDA and CDR2 SQIVND (reference sequence). Trimming cost V 10 bases and J 1 base, with 12 bases left between them. The CDR3 consists of 13 residues. This chain joins TRBV19 and TRBJ2-3, with D maybe TRBD1 (5 bases). Sequencing input: PBMCs or T cells enriched from blood (not recorded which). The receptor was isolated from a woman aged 25 to 39 who had recovered from COVID-19. The CDR3 reads CATMGRGTDTQYF. Written as DNA, the CDR3 is TGTGCCACTATGGGCAGGGGCACAGATACGCAGTATTTT.